Each of the 29 T cell receptor beta chains below was sequenced from the same sample in a study of breast tumors, draining lymph nodes, adjacent tissues. Breast cancer patients provided tissue from their axillary draining lymph nodes. TCRdb reanalysed the multiplex PCR reads using MiXCR and keeps one entry per CDR3 protein. This table holds under 250,000 distinct CDR3 sequences, 32% found once. Sequenced: axillary lymph node tissue. Every receptor here comes from a female donor with breast cancer. Some clones in this sample may be carry-over from other donors' samples.

The V gene is TRBV11-2, the J gene TRBJ2-5; D is ambiguous. Looked up from germline, CDR1 is SGHAT and CDR2 is FQNNGV. Trimming removed 1 base at V and 1 base at J, with 13 bases between. The CDR3 has 16 amino acids. The CDR3 here is CASSLGTDTLQETQYF. The CDR3 DNA reads TGTGCCAGCAGCTTAGGGACGGATACACTCCAAGAGACCCAGTACTTC. The full variable domain, with the rest looked up from reference TRBV11-2 and TRBJ2-5, is EAGVAQSPRYKIIEKRQSVAFWCNPISGHATLYWYQQILGQGPKLLIQFQNNGVVDDSQLPKDRFSAERLKGVDSTLKIQPAKLEDSAVYLCASSLGTDTLQETQYFGPGTRLLVL.

Concerning this clonotype itself: One junction end does not reproduce the germline sequence, and a read error may be involved. The J gene is TRBJ1-6, the V gene TRBV5-1; no clear D gene. The CDR3 is made up of 12 amino acids. Germline CDR1 reads SGHRS; CDR2 reads YFSETQ. CDR3 bases: TGTGCCAGCAGCCGAGATAATTCACCCCTCCACTTT. It translates to CASSRDNSPLHF.

This clonotype was seen ten or more times. The chain combines TRBV20-1 with TRBJ2-1; D could derive from TRBD1 or TRBD2 (5 bases each). The CDR3 totals 16 residues. V shed 1 base and J shed 0 bases, with 13 bases lying between them. CDR1 and CDR2 from the germline V gene are DFQATT and SNEGSKA (reference sequence). CDR3 DNA sequence: TGCAGTGCTAGAGTGGGGGTGGTAGCCTCCTACAATGAGCAGTTCTTC. As protein: CSARVGVVASYNEQFF.

The chain combines TRBV19 with TRBJ1-1; possible D gene TRBD1, 5 bases. Per the germline V gene, CDR1 is LNHDA and CDR2 is SQIVND (reference sequence). This CDR3 contains 15 residues. V lost 6 bases and J 3 bases, leaving 17 bases between the germline ends. CDR3 DNA: TGTGCCAGTAGACGAGACAGTTTCGTGGACACTGAAGCTTTCTTT. Protein sequence: CASRRDSFVDTEAFF.

This clonotype was picked up a small number of times. The V and J genes are TRBV5-6 and TRBJ2-7; weak D call: TRBD2 (6 bases). CDR3 size: 15 residues. Germline V lookup: CDR1 SGHDT, CDR2 YYEEEE. Trimming took off 4 bases at V and 9 bases at J, with 23 bases between the two ends. CDR3 region: CASSPRGPAGPGQYF. The CDR3 coding sequence is TGTGCCAGCAGCCCCCGGGGACCAGCGGGCCCCGGGCAGTACTTC.

The chain links TRBV6-6 to TRBJ1-6; tentative D call: TRBD1 (5 bases). The V gene's germline CDR1 is MNHNY and CDR2 SVGAGI (reference sequence). The CDR3 spans 15 residues. V was cut by 6 bases and J by 7 bases, with 16 bases left in between. The CDR3: CASSYPGRKNSPLHF. The CDR3 DNA reads as TGTGCCAGCAGCTACCCGGGACGGAAGAATTCACCCCTCCACTTT.

This clonotype was observed at least ten times. V and J are TRBV6-4 and TRBJ2-1; 8 bases align to TRBD2. Looked up from germline, CDR1 is MRHNA and CDR2 is SNTAGT. V shed 1 base and J 10 bases; nucleotides not matched to a gene: 6. The CDR3 totals 14 residues. The CDR3 loop reads CASSDWNRGGEQFF. The DNA of the CDR3 is TGTGCCAGCAGTGACTGGAATCGGGGGGGGGAGCAGTTCTTC.

This clonotype was observed at least ten times. The V call is TRBV9, the J call TRBJ2-1; 7 positions agree with TRBD2. With V trimmed by 0 bases and J by 6 bases, 9 bases remained unmatched. The CDR3 extends over 16 amino acids. The V gene's germline CDR1 is SGDLS and CDR2 YYNGEE. For the CDR3, the DNA is TGTGCCAGCAGCGTAGGCGGGGGTCCAGAATCCAATGAGCAGTTCTTC. Its protein product is CASSVGGGPESNEQFF.

This clonotype was seen many times. The chain links TRBV6-1 to TRBJ2-2, with 7 nucleotides matching TRBD2. CDR1 is MNHNS, CDR2 SASEGT, per germline. CDR3 size: 16 residues. J was trimmed by 7 bases and V by 8 bases; bases with no gene match: 16. CDR3: CASSPMSGGFGGELFF. CDR3 nucleotides: TGTGCCAGCTCTCCCATGTCGGGGGGTTTTGGCGGGGAGCTGTTTTTT.

Concerning this clonotype: This may be a read error, as it is one base from a much larger clone. The rearrangement links TRBV6-6 to TRBJ1-5, with 11 bases that match TRBD1. The CDR3 runs to 20 residues. Germline assignment: CDR1 MNHNY and CDR2 SVGAGI (reference sequence). V trimming: 4 bases; J trimming: 4 bases; junction bases outside the gene matches: 18. Here the CDR3 DNA reads TGTGCCAGCAGTTCCCCTCAAGGGACAGGGGGTACCATACGGAATCAGCCCCAGCATTTT. Amino acid sequence: CASSSPQGTGGTIRNQPQHF.

This clonotype has at least ten counts. This may be a read error, as it is one base from a much larger clone. The chain is built from TRBV20-1 and TRBJ2-2, with 7 bases matching TRBD2. This CDR3 is 18 amino acids long. In germline, CDR1 is DFQATT, CDR2 SNEGSKA (reference sequence). Trimming took 2 bases from V and 4 from J; bases not matched to a gene: 16. The CDR3 is CSARTVGTKSGTTGELFF. In nucleotides, the CDR3 is TGCAGTGCTAGAACGGTGGGGACTAAATCCGGTACCACCGGGGAGCTGTTTTTT.

This clonotype was recorded at least ten times. The rearrangement links TRBV6-5 to TRBJ2-5; 12 positions match TRBD2. This CDR3 has 18 residues. Looked up from germline, CDR1 is MNHEY and CDR2 is SVGAGI. V was clipped by 2 bases and J by 5 bases; unmatched bases: 12. The CDR3 bases are TGTGCCAGCAGTTACGAGGGGGCTAGCGGGAGGGATCGGGAGACCCAGTACTTC. It is translated as CASSYEGASGRDRETQYF.

This clonotype has a single count. The chain couples TRBV7-6 to TRBJ2-5; D might be TRBD2 (5 bases). Germline V gene lookup returns CDR1 SGHVS and CDR2 FNYEAQ. The V gene lost 1 base and the J gene lost 5 bases, with 17 bases spanning the gap. The CDR3 consists of 16 residues. The CDR3 is CASSLGTLAPHETQYF. In DNA form, the CDR3 reads TGTGCCAGCAGCTTAGGGACTTTAGCCCCCCACGAGACCCAGTACTTC.

Details on this clonotype: The junction does not match germline at one end; this may be a read error. V usage is TRBV15 and J usage is TRBJ1-4, with D possibly being TRBD1 (5 bases). Germline CDR1 and CDR2: LNHNV and YYDKDF (reference sequence). The length of the CDR3 is 14 residues. The CDR3: CATSTTTVVEKLFF. The CDR3 coding sequence is TGTGCCACTAGCACCACGACAGTCGTTGAAAAACTGTTTTTT. Filled out from reference TRBV15 and TRBJ1-4, the complete variable domain reads DAMVIQNPRYQVTQFGKPVTLSCSQTLNHNVMYWYQQKSSQAPKLLFHYYDKDFNNEADTPDNFQSRRPNTSFCFLDIRSPGLGDTAMYLCATSTTTVVEKLFFGSGTQLSVL.

This clonotype was seen many times. Written as DNA, the CDR3 is TGTGCCAGCAGCCGCGCGGGAGGGGAGGAGACCCAGTACTTC. This encodes CASSRAGGEETQYF. The rearrangement uses TRBV3-1 and TRBJ2-5; TRBD2 matches 9 bases. CDR3 length: 14 residues. The ends lost 4 bases at V and 5 bases at J; junction bases unmatched: 5. Germline CDR1 reads LGHDT; CDR2 reads YNNKEL (reference sequence).

This clonotype was detected ten times or more. V and J are TRBV30 and TRBJ2-7, with 9 bases lining up with TRBD1. The CDR3 covers 15 residues. The J segment lost 2 bases and the V segment lost 2 bases, leaving 7 bases of the junction unmatched. CDR1 GTSNPN and CDR2 SVGIG come from the germline V gene (reference sequence). The CDR3 is CAWSYRDRATYEQYF. Written as DNA, the CDR3 is TGTGCCTGGAGTTACCGGGACAGGGCTACCTACGAGCAGTACTTC.

This clonotype was observed at least ten times. The rearrangement links TRBV7-8 to TRBJ2-1; 8 bases map to TRBD2. The CDR3 is 15 amino acids. V was clipped by 6 bases and J by 8 bases; unmatched bases: 12. Germline V gene lookup returns CDR1 SGHVS and CDR2 FQNEAQ. CDR3 region: CASRYAGTRIHEQFF. Written as DNA, the CDR3 is TGTGCCAGCAGATATGCGGGGACTAGGATCCATGAGCAGTTCTTC.

To note about this clonotype: A read error is possible here, since a much larger clone lies one base away. The chain couples TRBV9 to TRBJ2-5, with D hard to call. Germline CDR1 reads SGDLS; CDR2 reads YYNGEE. The CDR3 length is 14 residues. CDR3 sequence: CASGVEIVGETQYF. CDR3 DNA: TGTGCCAGCGGCGTAGAAATAGTCGGGGAGACCCAGTACTTC.

The rearrangement links TRBV27 to TRBJ2-4, with TRBD2 matching over 10 bases. The CDR3 spans 15 residues. J gave up 3 bases and V 4 bases, and 3 bases lay outside the gene matches. Germline CDR1 and CDR2: MNHEY and SMNVEV (reference sequence). The CDR3 protein is CASSSRTSGKNIQYF. DNA for the CDR3: TGTGCCAGCAGTTCCCGGACTAGCGGCAAAAACATTCAGTACTTC.

This clonotype has a count of ten or more. The V and J genes are TRBV6-5 and TRBJ1-4; D uncertain. Trimming removed 5 bases from V and 7 bases from J, with 14 bases in between. The germline V gene encodes CDR1 MNHEY and CDR2 SVGAGI. The CDR3 has 14 residues. The DNA for the CDR3 is TGTGCCAGCAGTCACACGGCGGTGGGTGAAAAACTGTTTTTT. It specifies CASSHTAVGEKLFF.

The chain carries TRBV12-3 or TRBV12-4 and TRBJ2-5, with TRBD2 identical over 9 bases. Trimming took 6 bases from V and 2 from J; bases not matched to a gene: 7. This CDR3 contains 15 residues. In DNA, the CDR3 is TGTGCCAGCAGAGGAGCGCTAGCGGGGCAAGAGACCCAGTACTTC. As protein: CASRGALAGQETQYF.

This clonotype showed up many times. The rearrangement links TRBV29-1 to TRBJ2-1, with D hard to call. This CDR3 has 17 amino acids. V was shortened by 2 bases and J by 0 bases, with 17 bases between the two germline ends. The germline gives CDR1 SQVTM, CDR2 ANQGSEA. This CDR3 is CSVEPRRPLSSYNEQFF. CDR3 bases: TGCAGCGTTGAACCAAGGAGACCGCTCAGCTCCTACAATGAGCAGTTCTTC.

Regarding this clonotype: This may arise from a read error, as a much more abundant clone is one base away. The chain has TRBV11-3 and TRBJ2-1; 8 bases fit TRBD1. J gave up 0 bases and V 6 bases, and 7 bases lay outside the gene matches. This CDR3 contains 16 residues. The germline V gene encodes CDR1 SGHNT and CDR2 YENEEA. The CDR3 sequence: CASSRGQETSYNEQFF. CDR3 DNA sequence: TGTGCCAGCAGTCGGGGACAGGAGACCTCCTACAATGAGCAGTTCTTC.

To note about this clonotype: This could be a read error, since a much larger clone is one nucleotide away. The rearrangement links TRBV5-1 to TRBJ2-1, with a possible D match to TRBD1 (5 bases). Germline V CDR1 and CDR2: SGHRS, YFSETQ. The CDR3 is 15 residues long. The CDR3 sequence is CASSLMQGSYNEQLF. CDR3 nucleotide sequence: TGCGCCAGCAGCTTGATGCAGGGTTCCTACAATGAGCAGCTCTTC.

This clonotype was seen at least ten times. The chain employs TRBV19 and TRBJ2-7; 10 positions agree with TRBD1. The CDR3 length is 13 residues. After removal of 5 bases from V and 8 bases from J, the junction contained 6 bases not matched to a gene. In germline, CDR1 is LNHDA, CDR2 SQIVND (reference sequence). The DNA for the CDR3 is TGTGCCAGTAGTCCGGGACAGGGGTCTAAGCAGTACTTC. Translating gives CASSPGQGSKQYF.

J is TRBJ2-1 and V is TRBV3-1; TRBD1 or TRBD2 may be the D gene (6 bases each). From germline, CDR1 is LGHDT and CDR2 YNNKEL (reference sequence). The CDR3 covers 15 residues. V shed 1 base and J shed 3 bases, with 10 bases lying between them. The CDR3 nucleotides read TGTGCCAGCAGCCAAGGGGCGGGACACTACAATGAGCAGTTCTTC. Its protein product is CASSQGAGHYNEQFF.

On this clonotype itself: Possible read error: a much larger clone is one base away. The CDR3 bases are TGTGCCAGCAGCCCTGAGACAGGGGGCTTACAGACCGTCAATGAGCAGTTCTTC. Translated, it gives CASSPETGGLQTVNEQFF. V is TRBV12-3 or TRBV12-4 and J is TRBJ2-1; 10 positions match TRBD1. The CDR3 is 18 residues long. The ends lost 6 bases at V and 6 bases at J; junction bases unmatched: 17.

Worth noting for this clonotype: The junction does not match germline at one end; this may be a read error. V usage is TRBV7-2 and J usage is TRBJ2-7; no firm D call. The CDR3 consists of 13 residues. Germline CDR1 reads SGHTA; CDR2 reads FQGNSA. CDR3 protein: CASSLTSPYKQYF. The CDR3 DNA is TGTGCCAGCAGCTTGACGTCTCCCTACAAGCAGTACTTC. The whole variable domain, filled in from reference TRBV7-2 and TRBJ2-7, reads GAGVSQSPSNKVTEKGKDVELRCDPISGHTALYWYRQSLGQGLEFLIYFQGNSAPDKSGLPSDRFSAERTGGSVSTLTIQRTQQEDSAVYLCASSLTSPYKQYFGPGTRLTVT.

The chain uses TRBV28 and TRBJ1-4, with D perhaps matching TRBD1 (6 bases). V gave up 6 bases and J gave up 8 bases, with 13 bases separating them. The CDR3 extends over 13 amino acids. Germline lookup yields CDR1 MDHEN and CDR2 SYDVKM. In DNA, the CDR3 is TGTGCCAGCAGGTGGGGGCGGAGGGAAAAACTGTTTTTT. The encoded protein is CASRWGRREKLFF.